This is a list of T cell receptor beta chains from one sample in a study of read filtering for tumor transcriptome and immune sequencing. A single record per CDR3 protein comes from TCRdb applying MiXCR to the reads. The data show 90,000 to 95,000 distinct CDR3 sequences, 20% to 25% seen once. The specimen was a population of CD138-negative cells sorted from bone marrow. The receptors derive from a donor at least 40 years old with multiple myeloma. Both conserved end residues are part of each CDR3. A D gene is named only where the DNA matches it firmly. A clone size is listed for some rows: how often the clone was seen (once, few, many), or a class if it is expanded.

>many|TRBV20-1|NA|TRBJ1-1
TGCAGTGCTAGATTGAACACTGAAGCTTTCTTT
CSARLNTEAFF
>many|TRBV6-1|NA|TRBJ1-1
TGTGCCAGCAGGCCCGAGGTGGTGGGGGAAGCTTTCTTT
CASRPEVVGEAFF
>many|TRBV7-8|TRBD2|TRBJ2-2
TGTGCCAGCAGCCTTAGCGGGGGAAACACCGGGGAGCTGTTTTTT
CASSLSGGNTGELFF
>many|TRBV28|NA|TRBJ1-4
TGTGCCAGCAGCTGGGGACGGAAAGGCGGGGAAAAACTGTTTTTT
CASSWGRKGGEKLFF
>few|TRBV15|NA|TRBJ1-1
TGTGCCACCAGCAGACCAAGTAAAGCGGTAACTGAAGCTTTCTTT
CATSRPSKAVTEAFF
>NA|TRBV20-1|NA|TRBJ2-3
TGCAAGGCAGAAACGCAGTATTTT
CKAETQYF
>NA|TRBV28|NA|TRBJ1-2
TGTGCCAGCAGGACGACGGTGTACTATGGCTACACCTTC
CASRTTVYYGYTF
>many|TRBV29-1|TRBD2|TRBJ2-5
TGCAGCGCTCGGGACGGGGGGAAGACCCAGTACTTC
CSARDGGKTQYF
>many|TRBV5-1|TRBD2|TRBJ2-2
TGCGCCAGCAGTAGCGGGGCCAAGTCGGCCGGGGAGCTGTTTTTT
CASSSGAKSAGELFF
>many|TRBV4-2|NA|TRBJ2-7
TGTGCCAGCAGCCAAGCAAGTCGTTTATCCCCCGGCGAGCAGTACTTC
CASSQASRLSPGEQYF
>many|TRBV2|TRBD1|TRBJ1-2
TGTGCCAGCAGGGCTCGGGACAGCTATGGCTACACCTTC
CASRARDSYGYTF
>NA|TRBV28|NA|TRBJ1-3
TGTGCCAGCAGGGATACAGGAGACACCATATATTTT
CASRDTGDTIYF
>many|TRBV7-2|NA|TRBJ1-1
TGTGCCAGCAGCTTAGCCCCTGGAGGGGACACTGAAGCTTTCTTT
CASSLAPGGDTEAFF
>NA|TRBV19|NA|TRBJ1-3
TGTGCCAGTAGTCAGAGCAGCGGAAACACCATATATTTT
CASSQSSGNTIYF
>few|TRBV3-1|TRBD1|TRBJ2-7
TGTGCCAGCAGCCTCAGGGGGACCCACGAGCAGTACTTC
CASSLRGTHEQYF
>NA|TRBV5-1|NA|TRBJ2-2
TGCGCCAGCAGCGTACAAGGGCAAACCGGGGGGCTGTTTTTT
CASSVQGQTGGLFF
>many|TRBV24-1|TRBD1|TRBJ2-3
TGTGCCACCAGTGATTCGATACGGAGGACAGGGAAGGGGACAGATACGCAGTATTTT
CATSDSIRRTGKGTDTQYF
>many|TRBV19|NA|TRBJ1-4
TGTGCCAGTAGTCCACCGGCGGCAACTAATGAAAAACTGTTTTTT
CASSPPAATNEKLFF
>many|TRBV5-1|TRBD2|TRBJ2-3
TGCGCCAGCAGCGGGGGGACTAGCGGGGTCGGACTGGAGTATTTT
CASSGGTSGVGLEYF
>NA|TRBV6-5|TRBD1|TRBJ1-5
TGTGCCAGCAGCCTCGGGACAGGGGGAGGCAATCAGCCCCAGCATTTT
CASSLGTGGGNQPQHF
>NA|TRBV18|NA|TRBJ2-5
TGTGCCAGCTCACCACCGGCGGGCTTAAAAGGGGGAGAGACCCAGTACTTC
CASSPPAGLKGGETQYF
>many|TRBV15|NA|TRBJ2-2
TGTGCCACCAGCAGAGATCGGGTTATAACCGGGGAGCTGTTTTTT
CATSRDRVITGELFF
>many|TRBV20-1|NA|TRBJ2-7
TGCAGTGCTAGTCGGGGTCCGGCCTACGAGCAGTACTTC
CSASRGPAYEQYF
>once|TRBV5-1|TRBD2|TRBJ2-3
TGCGCCAGCAGCTTACAGCGGGGGGGCCCGGGTACGCAGTATTTT
CASSLQRGGPGTQYF
>many|TRBV28|NA|TRBJ2-5
TGTGCCAGCAGTGGTCGAGGACCCCAAGAGACCCAGTACTTC
CASSGRGPQETQYF
>once|TRBV4-2|NA|TRBJ1-1
TGTGCCAGCAGCCCCGGATTCACTGAAGCTTTCTTT
CASSPGFTEAFF
>NA|TRBV2|NA|TRBJ2-1
TGTGCTAGCAGTGATGGACAGTCGATAAACAATGTGCAGTTCTTC
CASSDGQSINNVQFF